A selection of T cell receptor beta chains follows, all from one sample in a study of T cell responses to AZD1222 COVID-19 vaccine. The assay was immunoSEQ multiplex PCR, and TCRdb's table has in-frame clones only and misses some. The sample lists about 130,000 clones; under 95% were seen once. Material: peripheral blood, obtained 28 days after the second AZD1222 dose. The source of these receptors is an adult who received the AZD1222 COVID-19 vaccine. The CDR3 runs from the conserved cysteine through the conserved F or W. A D gene is named only where the DNA matches it firmly. Clone size is stated in some rows and not others, as once, few, many or a class when expanded.

d_call: -; clone_size: -; v_call: TRBV30; j_call: TRBJ2-7; cdr3_nt: TGTGCCTGGTTTACCCCGGGACTCCAATCCTACGAGCAGTACTTC; cdr3_aa: CAWFTPGLQSYEQYF
d_call: TRBD1; clone_size: -; v_call: TRBV19; j_call: TRBJ1-3; cdr3_nt: TGTGCCAGTAGTATACGAACAGGGGCGCGACTCTCTGGAAACACCATATATTTT; cdr3_aa: CASSIRTGARLSGNTIYF
d_call: -; clone_size: -; v_call: TRBV24-1; j_call: TRBJ1-2; cdr3_nt: TGTGCCACCAGTGATTTGGGGTATGGAGGAGCTAACTATGGCTACACCTTC; cdr3_aa: CATSDLGYGGANYGYTF
d_call: TRBD1; clone_size: -; v_call: TRBV6-5; j_call: TRBJ1-5; cdr3_nt: TGTGCCAGCAGCCTAGGGACAGGGTCTCAGCCCCAGCATTTT; cdr3_aa: CASSLGTGSQPQHF
d_call: TRBD1; clone_size: -; v_call: TRBV5-1; j_call: TRBJ1-6; cdr3_nt: TGCGCCAGCAGCGGGGGACAGGGGGGCTCACCCCTCCACTTT; cdr3_aa: CASSGGQGGSPLHF
d_call: -; clone_size: once; v_call: TRBV5-1; j_call: TRBJ2-1; cdr3_nt: TGCGCCAGCAGCTTTAACCCGCAGACAAGATACAATGAGCAGTTCTTC; cdr3_aa: CASSFNPQTRYNEQFF
d_call: -; clone_size: -; v_call: TRBV4-2; j_call: TRBJ1-2; cdr3_nt: TGTGCCAGCAGCCAAGGGTTTGAGGGGAGTGGCTACACCTTC; cdr3_aa: CASSQGFEGSGYTF
d_call: TRBD1; clone_size: -; v_call: TRBV29-1; j_call: TRBJ1-2; cdr3_nt: TGCAGCGTTGTGACCGACAGGGGAGATGGCTACACCTTC; cdr3_aa: CSVVTDRGDGYTF
d_call: TRBD2; clone_size: -; v_call: TRBV7-3; j_call: TRBJ2-3; cdr3_nt: TGTGCCAGCAGTCCTAGCGGCCTCACAGATACGCAGTATTTT; cdr3_aa: CASSPSGLTDTQYF
d_call: -; clone_size: -; v_call: TRBV19; j_call: TRBJ1-1; cdr3_nt: TGTGCCAGTAGTATTAATGGCCAGAGGGAAGCTTTCTTT; cdr3_aa: CASSINGQREAFF
d_call: TRBD1; clone_size: few; v_call: TRBV27; j_call: TRBJ2-1; cdr3_nt: TGTGCCAGCAGGGTCAGACAGGGGAGGTACAATGAGCAGTTCTTC; cdr3_aa: CASRVRQGRYNEQFF
d_call: -; clone_size: -; v_call: TRBV19; j_call: TRBJ1-1; cdr3_nt: TGTGCCAGTAGTATCCGAACAGGGTTGGGAACTGAAGCTTTCTTT; cdr3_aa: CASSIRTGLGTEAFF
d_call: -; clone_size: -; v_call: TRBV5-4; j_call: TRBJ2-1; cdr3_nt: TGTGCCAGCAGCTTGGAAGGGGCATGGGATTACAATGAGCAGTTCTTC; cdr3_aa: CASSLEGAWDYNEQFF
d_call: TRBD2; clone_size: -; v_call: TRBV10-3; j_call: TRBJ2-7; cdr3_nt: TGTGCCATCAGCCGAGCGGGAGGGTCCTACGAGCAGTACTTC; cdr3_aa: CAISRAGGSYEQYF
d_call: -; clone_size: -; v_call: TRBV9; j_call: TRBJ2-3; cdr3_nt: TGTGCCAGCAGCGTAGGGGCTGCGTCGAAAGATACGCAGTATTTT; cdr3_aa: CASSVGAASKDTQYF
d_call: -; clone_size: few; v_call: TRBV10-2; j_call: TRBJ2-7; cdr3_nt: TGCGCCAGCAGTCTCGTCTCCTACGAGCAGTACTTC; cdr3_aa: CASSLVSYEQYF
d_call: -; clone_size: -; v_call: TRBV5-5; j_call: TRBJ2-7; cdr3_nt: TGTGCCAGCAGCTTGGCAGGGGTCAGCTCCTACGAGCAGTACTTC; cdr3_aa: CASSLAGVSSYEQYF
d_call: -; clone_size: -; v_call: TRBV6-2/TRBV6-3; j_call: TRBJ1-3; cdr3_nt: TGTGCCAGCAGATACAGGGATGGAAACACCATATATTTT; cdr3_aa: CASRYRDGNTIYF
d_call: -; clone_size: -; v_call: TRBV14; j_call: TRBJ1-5; cdr3_nt: TGTGCCAGCAGCCTTGGGTGGAATCAGCCCCAGCATTTT; cdr3_aa: CASSLGWNQPQHF
d_call: -; clone_size: once; v_call: TRBV3-1/TRBV3-2; j_call: TRBJ2-2; cdr3_nt: TGTGCCAGCAGACCCTCAGTAACCGGGGAGCTGTTTTTT; cdr3_aa: CASRPSVTGELFF
d_call: -; clone_size: -; v_call: TRBV3-1/TRBV3-2; j_call: TRBJ1-2; cdr3_nt: TGTGCCAGCAGCCTAGGACAGTATGGCTACACCTTC; cdr3_aa: CASSLGQYGYTF
d_call: -; clone_size: -; v_call: TRBV5-6; j_call: TRBJ1-3; cdr3_nt: TGTGCCAGCAGCGGGGACTGGGGAAACACCATATATTTT; cdr3_aa: CASSGDWGNTIYF
d_call: -; clone_size: few; v_call: TRBV5-1; j_call: TRBJ2-7; cdr3_nt: TGCGCCAGCAGCCCCCCTGCCCCGGGGAGCTCCTACGAGCAGTACTTC; cdr3_aa: CASSPPAPGSSYEQYF
d_call: -; clone_size: -; v_call: TRBV7-3; j_call: TRBJ2-7; cdr3_nt: TGTGCCAGCAGCTTAATGCGCCCGGAGGGGGAGCAGTACTTC; cdr3_aa: CASSLMRPEGEQYF
d_call: -; clone_size: -; v_call: TRBV28; j_call: TRBJ2-7; cdr3_nt: TGTGCCAGCAGGATTTACTCCTACGAGCAGTACTTC; cdr3_aa: CASRIYSYEQYF
d_call: TRBD1; clone_size: -; v_call: TRBV7-3; j_call: TRBJ1-5; cdr3_nt: TGTGCCAGCAGCTTAATCGGGACAGGGTCCCAGCCCCAGCATTTT; cdr3_aa: CASSLIGTGSQPQHF
d_call: -; clone_size: -; v_call: TRBV6-5; j_call: TRBJ2-7; cdr3_nt: TGTGCCAGCAGTTCGACCAAAGCGGGCTACGAGCAGTACTTC; cdr3_aa: CASSSTKAGYEQYF